This T cell receptor (beta chain) was documented in a study of blood T cell repertoires in COVID-19. This clone appeared once. This study enrolled people aged about 18 to 90 from under 25 US geographic areas. Cohorts were assigned according to the clinical history that participants reported. Clones were read by immunoSEQ multiplex PCR, and TCRdb kept only the in-frame ones, dropping some. In the table there are about 430,000 clones, roughly 88% of which are singletons. The sequencing input was PBMCs or T cells enriched from blood (not recorded which). The receptor's source is a woman in her thirties with acute COVID-19.

CDR3 DNA sequence: TGTGCCAGCAGCTTAAAAGTCTTCCCGGGCTATGGCTACACCTTC. This codes for CASSLKVFPGYGYTF. V and J are TRBV5-5 and TRBJ1-2, with D hard to call. Germline V CDR1 and CDR2: SGHKS, YYEKEE (reference sequence). The CDR3 loop spans 15 amino acids. V was trimmed by 2 bases and J by 4 bases, leaving 15 bases between them.